Each of the 13 T cell receptor beta chains below was sequenced from the same sample in a study of early T cells in non-severe SARS-CoV-2 infection. TCRdb re-called the 5' RACE reads with MiXCR, one entry per CDR3 protein. The sample yields some 38,000 distinct CDR3 sequences, about 5% seen once. The specimen sequenced was whole blood. These receptors were taken from an adult who was a healthcare worker with PCR-confirmed SARS-CoV-2 infection or an uninfected control (not recorded which).

This clonotype came up many times. The chain joins TRBV5-1 to TRBJ1-1; unclear D gene. The V gene's germline CDR1 is SGHRS and CDR2 YFSETQ. CDR3 length: 13 amino acids. Trimming stripped 2 bases from V and 3 bases from J, with 8 bases between. The DNA for the CDR3 is TGCGCCAGCAGCTTACTAGCTTACACTGAAGCTTTCTTT. As protein: CASSLLAYTEAFF.

In its sample, this clonotype was seen many times. V and J are TRBV20-1 and TRBJ2-3; 8 bases line up with TRBD2. V lost 6 bases and J lost 2; bases outside the gene matches: 16. CDR3 size: 17 residues. Per germline, CDR1 DFQATT and CDR2 SNEGSKA (reference sequence). The CDR3: CSAPDFLGAGDTDTQYF. The CDR3 DNA reads TGCAGTGCCCCTGACTTCCTAGGAGCGGGGGACACAGATACGCAGTATTTT.

This clonotype was counted a few times. The chain employs TRBV28 and TRBJ2-2, with TRBD2 as a possible D gene (6 bases). This CDR3 spans 13 amino acids. The germline V and J ends were trimmed by 7 bases and 1 base, with 7 bases remaining between them. Germline CDR1 is MDHEN and CDR2 is SYDVKM. The CDR3 region has the DNA TGTGCCAGCAAGGAGGGGAACACCGGGGAGCTGTTTTTT. It specifies CASKEGNTGELFF.

At least ten counts were recorded for this clonotype. The chain links TRBV5-1 to TRBJ2-5, with D possibly called TRBD1 or TRBD2 (6 bases each). This CDR3 is 15 amino acids long. CDR1 is SGHRS, CDR2 YFSETQ, per germline. The V end lost 3 bases, the J end lost 5 bases, and 17 bases lay between the germline ends. CDR3 nucleotides: TGCGCCAGCAGCTCAGAGGGGGGTGAGAAGGAGACCCAGTACTTC. Amino acids: CASSSEGGEKETQYF.

This clonotype was recorded at least ten times. The CDR3 spells CSASDGSGEGEAFF. CDR3 nucleotide sequence: TGCAGTGCTAGTGATGGGTCAGGGGAGGGTGAAGCTTTCTTT. The rearrangement joins TRBV20-1 to TRBJ1-1, with TRBD1 as a possible D gene (6 bases). CDR1 DFQATT and CDR2 SNEGSKA come from the germline V gene (reference sequence). The CDR3 extends over 14 amino acids. The ends were cut back, 3 bases at V and 7 bases at J, with 18 bases in the middle.

The table lists this clonotype with a few counts. J is TRBJ2-3 and V is TRBV7-9, with D maybe TRBD2 (5 bases). Germline V CDR1 and CDR2: SEHNR, FQNEAQ (reference sequence). The CDR3 is 12 amino acids. CDR3 residues: CAVGSSTDTQYF. In nucleotides, the CDR3 is TGTGCGGTAGGGAGCTCCACAGATACGCAGTATTTT. Full variable domain (outside the CDR3, taken from reference TRBV7-9 and TRBJ2-3): DTGVSQNPRHKITKRGQNVTFRCDPISEHNRLYWYRQTLGQGPEFLTYFQNEAQLEKSRLLSDRFSAERPKGSFSTLEIQRTEQGDSAMYLCAVGSSTDTQYFGPGTRLTVL.

This clonotype was seen at least ten times. This chain connects TRBV30 to TRBJ2-5, with D possibly matching TRBD2 (5 bases). This CDR3 comprises 14 residues. V lost 1 base to trimming and J lost 0 bases, with 9 bases between them. Germline V gene sequence: CDR1 GTSNPN, CDR2 SVGIG (reference sequence). The CDR3 DNA reads TGTGCCTGGAGTGAAGGGAGTTACCAAGAGACCCAGTACTTC. Translating gives CAWSEGSYQETQYF.

This clonotype came up many times. This chain connects TRBV30 to TRBJ1-1; D is possibly TRBD1 (5 bases). The CDR3 is 12 amino acids. Trimming cost V 4 bases and J 3 bases, with 9 bases left between them. Germline CDR1 and CDR2: GTSNPN and SVGIG (reference sequence). The CDR3 loop is CAWTQGDTEAFF. In nucleotides, the CDR3 is TGTGCCTGGACCCAGGGAGACACTGAAGCTTTCTTT.

This clonotype was seen many times. The genes are TRBV11-2 and TRBJ2-3; D call uncertain. This CDR3 contains 13 residues. The ends were cut back, 5 bases at V and 6 bases at J, with 12 bases in the middle. Germline-derived CDR1 and CDR2 are SGHAT and FQNNGV. The CDR3 DNA follows: TGTGCCAGCAGCCCTGACCCTTTGGATACGCAGTATTTT. Translating gives CASSPDPLDTQYF.

This clonotype was detected ten times or more. The chain links TRBV7-9 to TRBJ1-4; D perhaps matches TRBD1 (5 bases). The CDR3 loop spans 16 amino acids. Trimming took off 5 bases at V and 5 bases at J, with 18 bases between the two ends. CDR1 is SEHNR and CDR2 is FQNEAQ in the germline V gene (reference sequence). CDR3 nucleotides: TGTGCCAGCAGCCCTCCTTTTCGGGACGGAAATGAAAAACTGTTTTTT. It yields the protein CASSPPFRDGNEKLFF. The variable domain in full, with the rest retrieved from reference TRBV7-9 and TRBJ1-4, is DTGVSQNPRHKITKRGQNVTFRCDPISEHNRLYWYRQTLGQGPEFLTYFQNEAQLEKSRLLSDRFSAERPKGSFSTLEIQRTEQGDSAMYLCASSPPFRDGNEKLFFGSGTQLSVL.

The table lists this clonotype with many counts. The chain employs TRBV7-9 and TRBJ1-2; possible D gene TRBD1, 6 bases. The CDR3 is made up of 13 amino acids. Trimming stripped 4 bases from V and 6 bases from J, with 12 bases between. Germline V gives CDR1 SEHNR, CDR2 FQNEAQ (reference sequence). Here the CDR3 DNA reads TGTGCCAGCAGCTCACAGGGAGTCGATGGCTACACCTTC. This gives the protein CASSSQGVDGYTF. Looking up the rest from reference TRBV7-9 and TRBJ1-2 gives the full variable domain: DTGVSQNPRHKITKRGQNVTFRCDPISEHNRLYWYRQTLGQGPEFLTYFQNEAQLEKSRLLSDRFSAERPKGSFSTLEIQRTEQGDSAMYLCASSSQGVDGYTFGSGTRLTVV.

The chain couples TRBV6-5 to TRBJ1-1; D remains ambiguous. V lost 6 bases and J lost 5, with 16 bases in between. This CDR3 comprises 14 residues. Germline assignment: CDR1 MNHEY and CDR2 SVGAGI. CDR3 sequence reads: CASRSTGPQTEAFF. The CDR3 DNA reads as TGTGCCAGCAGATCTACCGGTCCCCAGACTGAAGCTTTCTTT.

This clonotype was counted ten times or more. The chain links TRBV5-1 to TRBJ1-1, with unresolved D. Germline CDR1 SGHRS, CDR2 YFSETQ. Trimming cost V 0 bases and J 4 bases, with 10 bases left between them. This CDR3 has 14 amino acids. In DNA, the CDR3 is TGCGCCAGCAGCTTGGCCACCGGATTCACTGAAGCTTTCTTT. Its translation: CASSLATGFTEAFF.